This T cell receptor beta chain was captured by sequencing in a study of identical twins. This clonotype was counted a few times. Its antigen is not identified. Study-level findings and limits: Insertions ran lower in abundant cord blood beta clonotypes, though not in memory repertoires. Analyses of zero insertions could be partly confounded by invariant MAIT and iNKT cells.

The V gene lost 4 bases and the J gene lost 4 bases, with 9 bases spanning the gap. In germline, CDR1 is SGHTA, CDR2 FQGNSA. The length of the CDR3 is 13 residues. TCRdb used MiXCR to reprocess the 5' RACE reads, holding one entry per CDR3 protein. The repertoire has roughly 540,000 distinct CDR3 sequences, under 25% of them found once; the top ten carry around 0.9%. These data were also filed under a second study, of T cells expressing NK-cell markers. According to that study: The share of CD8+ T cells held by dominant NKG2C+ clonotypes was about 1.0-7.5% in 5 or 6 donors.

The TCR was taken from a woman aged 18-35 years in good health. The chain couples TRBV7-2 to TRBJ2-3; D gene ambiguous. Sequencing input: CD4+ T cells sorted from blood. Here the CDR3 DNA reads TGTGCCAGCAGCTCGATGATCTCAGATACGCAGTATTTT. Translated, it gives CASSSMISDTQYF.